This T cell receptor beta chain derives from a study of blood T cells in healthy people across ages. Study-level points and caveats: Across samples, TCR beta diversity tracked strongly with naive T cell percentage. Measured against age, TCR beta diversity per million T cells decreased in a roughly linear manner. Naive CD4+ cells and diversity were both higher in long-lived donors than in aged donors.

Next came a second PCR, run for about 6 to 12 cycles, which used a sample-barcoded 5' primer along with a J-beta primer mix. TCRdb used MiXCR to reprocess the 5' RACE reads, holding one entry per CDR3 protein. The table lists about 620,000 distinct CDR3 sequences, 45% to 60% of them singletons. This clonotype was observed at least ten times. Its specificity is unknown. Looked up from germline, CDR1 is SGHTA and CDR2 is FQGNSA. The length of the CDR3 is 14 residues. V was trimmed by 8 bases and J by 0 bases, leaving 11 bases between them. The sample consisted of blood. The TCR originated in a woman aged 80 or over in good health. The chain carries TRBV7-2 and TRBJ2-1; unclear D gene. The CDR3 sequence is CASYSYSSYNEQFF. The CDR3 nucleotides are TGTGCCAGCTACTCCTATAGCTCCTACAATGAGCAGTTCTTC. Looking up the rest from reference TRBV7-2 and TRBJ2-1 gives the full variable domain: GAGVSQSPSNKVTEKGKDVELRCDPISGHTALYWYRQSLGQGLEFLIYFQGNSAPDKSGLPSDRFSAERTGGSVSTLTIQRTQQEDSAVYLCASYSYSSYNEQFFGPGTRLTVL.